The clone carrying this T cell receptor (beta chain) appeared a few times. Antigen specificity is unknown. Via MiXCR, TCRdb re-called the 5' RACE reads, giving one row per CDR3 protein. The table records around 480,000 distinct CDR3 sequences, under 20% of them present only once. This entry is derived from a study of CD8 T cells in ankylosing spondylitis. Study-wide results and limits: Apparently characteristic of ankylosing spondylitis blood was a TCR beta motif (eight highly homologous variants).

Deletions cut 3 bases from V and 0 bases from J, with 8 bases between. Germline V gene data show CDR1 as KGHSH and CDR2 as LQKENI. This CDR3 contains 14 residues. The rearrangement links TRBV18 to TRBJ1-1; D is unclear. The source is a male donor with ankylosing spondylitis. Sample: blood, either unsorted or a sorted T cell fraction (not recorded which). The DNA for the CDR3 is TGTGCCAGCTCACCCGAAAGAATGAACACTGAAGCTTTCTTT. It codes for CASSPERMNTEAFF.